These T cell receptor beta chains were read from a single sample in a study of cytomegalovirus exposure and HLA in healthy donors. Sequenced by immunoSEQ multiplex PCR; TCRdb stores in-frame clones only, minus some. The sample consists of some 180,000 clones, nearly 80% of them appearing once. Sequencing input: PBMCs. Receptor source: a female donor in good health and CMV-seronegative. Both conserved end residues are part of each CDR3. The order of the fields is clone size, J gene, D gene, V gene, CDR3 DNA, CDR3 protein. A D gene is named only where the DNA matches it firmly. Not every row has a clone size; where given, it reads once, few, many or a size class.

. | TRBJ1-2 | TRBD1 | TRBV7-9 | TGTTCCAGCAGCTCAGGGGGGCTGTTAGACTATGGCTACACCTTC | CSSSSGGLLDYGYTF
. | TRBJ1-1 | TRBD1 | TRBV2 | TGTGCCAGCAGTGTTGGGACAGGCGATTTCAGATATATGAACACTGAAGCTTTCTTT | CASSVGTGDFRYMNTEAFF
. | TRBJ2-5 | TRBD1 | TRBV9 | TGTGCCAGCAGCGTAGCCGGACAGGGGGCGCTACTAGAGACCCAGTACTTC | CASSVAGQGALLETQYF
. | TRBJ2-5 | . | TRBV7-9 | TGTGCCAGCAGCCCCCTACAAGAGACCCAGTACTTC | CASSPLQETQYF
. | TRBJ1-1 | TRBD1 | TRBV6-1 | TGTGCCAGCAGTGAAGCGAGAGGGGGCGCGACTGAAGCTTTCTTT | CASSEARGGATEAFF
. | TRBJ1-3 | . | TRBV6-5 | TGTGCCAGCAGTCTGACACCAATCTCTGGAAACACCATATATTTT | CASSLTPISGNTIYF
. | TRBJ2-3 | . | TRBV9 | TGTGCCAGCAGCGTATTCACGGGAGCAGATACGCAGTATTTT | CASSVFTGADTQYF
once | TRBJ1-4 | . | TRBV6-5 | TGTGCCAGCAGTTACTCACTCGCGAATGAAAAACTGTTTTTT | CASSYSLANEKLFF
. | TRBJ2-1 | . | TRBV4-1 | TGCGCCAGCAGCCAAGTCAACAATGAGCAGTTCTTC | CASSQVNNEQFF
few | TRBJ2-7 | TRBD1 | TRBV2 | TGTGCCAGCAATGAGGACAGGGGTGCAGGGGGCGAGCAGTACTTC | CASNEDRGAGGEQYF
. | TRBJ1-4 | . | TRBV29-1 | TGCAGCGTTGAACTCCTTTCCGAGCGTGGTAATGAAAAACTGTTTTTT | CSVELLSERGNEKLFF
. | TRBJ1-1 | TRBD1 | TRBV18 | TGTGCCAGCTCACCAACAGGGGGCCCTAACACTGAAGCTTTCTTT | CASSPTGGPNTEAFF
. | TRBJ1-4 | . | TRBV7-9 | TGTGCCAGCAGCTTAGCCTTGACAGGCCCAAATGAAAAACTGTTTTTT | CASSLALTGPNEKLFF
. | TRBJ1-3 | . | TRBV6-1 | TGTGCCAGCAGTGAAGCACGAGGGTACGAAAACACCATATATTTT | CASSEARGYENTIYF
once | TRBJ1-5 | TRBD1 | TRBV7-6 | TGTGCCAGCAGCTTCGGACAGGGGGGCAATCAGCCTCAGCATTTT | CASSFGQGGNQPQHF
. | TRBJ2-1 | TRBD2 | TRBV28 | TGTGCCAGCAGTTTTCTAGCGGACTCCTACAATGAGCAGTTCTTC | CASSFLADSYNEQFF
. | TRBJ2-3 | TRBD2 | TRBV27 | TGTGCCAGCAGTATCACTAGCGGAAATACGCAGTATTTT | CASSITSGNTQYF
. | TRBJ1-1 | . | TRBV7-9 | TGTGCCAGCAGCTTTGATGGGCTGAACACTGAAGCTTTCTTT | CASSFDGLNTEAFF
. | TRBJ1-1 | . | TRBV5-1 | TGCGCCAGCAGCTTGCAGCGGCTGAGTAACACTGAAGCTTTCTTT | CASSLQRLSNTEAFF
. | TRBJ1-1 | . | TRBV2 | TGTGCCAGCAACCCCGCGGATATGAACACTGAAGCTTTCTTT | CASNPADMNTEAFF
. | TRBJ2-3 | TRBD1 | TRBV7-3 | TGTGCCAGCAGCAAACTCGGACAGGTCGGGACAGATACGCAGTATTTT | CASSKLGQVGTDTQYF
. | TRBJ1-1 | . | TRBV19 | TGTGCCGAAGAACAGATGAACACTGAAGCTTTCTTT | CAEEQMNTEAFF
. | TRBJ2-2 | TRBD2 | TRBV4-2 | TGTGCCAGCAGCCAAGAAGCTAGCGGGGGTCCCGGGGAGCTGTTTTTT | CASSQEASGGPGELFF
. | TRBJ2-7 | . | TRBV7-3 | TGTGCCAGCAGCCCACGAGTGGGGTGGGGGCCCTACGAGCAGTACTTC | CASSPRVGWGPYEQYF
. | TRBJ1-1 | . | TRBV6-5 | TGTGCCAGCAGTTATCTAGGACAGACTGAAGCTTTCTTT | CASSYLGQTEAFF
. | TRBJ2-5 | TRBD1 | TRBV2 | TGTGCCAGCAGTGAGGACAGGGGACAAGAGACCCAGTACTTC | CASSEDRGQETQYF
. | TRBJ2-3 | TRBD2 | TRBV13 | TGTGCCAGCAGCGGGGGGGGACTAGCGGGCGGCACAGATACGCAGTATTTT | CASSGGGLAGGTDTQYF